This passage covers 3 T cell receptor beta chains from one sample sequenced in a study of CD4+ T cells in melanoma. This table comes from immunoSEQ multiplex PCR, and its TCRdb copy is limited to in-frame clones, with some not included. In the table there are roughly 120,000 clones, about 90% of which are singletons. Sequencing was carried out using peripheral blood. These receptors were taken from a human donor with melanoma.

The J gene is TRBJ2-5, the V gene TRBV7-7; D may be TRBD2 (7 bases). Germline-derived CDR1 and CDR2 are SSHAT and FNYEAQ (reference sequence). CDR3 length equals 14 residues. Trimming took off 5 bases at V and 4 bases at J, with 14 bases between the two ends. The CDR3 reads CASSPTGGGETQYF. CDR3 nucleotides: TGTGCCAGCAGCCCGACGGGGGGCGGAGAGACCCAGTACTTC.

This clone was picked up one time. This chain joins TRBV19 and TRBJ2-7, with unresolved D. The CDR3 consists of 13 residues. CDR1 is LNHDA and CDR2 is SQIVND in the germline V gene (reference sequence). V was cut by 4 bases and J by 3 bases, with 10 bases left in between. This CDR3 is CASSTPDGYEQYF. The DNA of the CDR3 is TGTGCCAGTAGTACACCTGACGGCTACGAGCAGTACTTC.

The V gene is TRBV5-6, the J gene TRBJ2-1; tentatively, D is TRBD2 (7 bases). The V end was cut by 6 bases, the J end by 4 bases, with 17 bases between. Germline CDR1 SGHDT, CDR2 YYEEEE. This CDR3 has 15 amino acids. This CDR3 reads CASTPRGGAYNEQFF. CDR3 sequence (DNA): TGTGCCAGCACCCCCAGAGGGGGGGCTTACAATGAGCAGTTCTTC.